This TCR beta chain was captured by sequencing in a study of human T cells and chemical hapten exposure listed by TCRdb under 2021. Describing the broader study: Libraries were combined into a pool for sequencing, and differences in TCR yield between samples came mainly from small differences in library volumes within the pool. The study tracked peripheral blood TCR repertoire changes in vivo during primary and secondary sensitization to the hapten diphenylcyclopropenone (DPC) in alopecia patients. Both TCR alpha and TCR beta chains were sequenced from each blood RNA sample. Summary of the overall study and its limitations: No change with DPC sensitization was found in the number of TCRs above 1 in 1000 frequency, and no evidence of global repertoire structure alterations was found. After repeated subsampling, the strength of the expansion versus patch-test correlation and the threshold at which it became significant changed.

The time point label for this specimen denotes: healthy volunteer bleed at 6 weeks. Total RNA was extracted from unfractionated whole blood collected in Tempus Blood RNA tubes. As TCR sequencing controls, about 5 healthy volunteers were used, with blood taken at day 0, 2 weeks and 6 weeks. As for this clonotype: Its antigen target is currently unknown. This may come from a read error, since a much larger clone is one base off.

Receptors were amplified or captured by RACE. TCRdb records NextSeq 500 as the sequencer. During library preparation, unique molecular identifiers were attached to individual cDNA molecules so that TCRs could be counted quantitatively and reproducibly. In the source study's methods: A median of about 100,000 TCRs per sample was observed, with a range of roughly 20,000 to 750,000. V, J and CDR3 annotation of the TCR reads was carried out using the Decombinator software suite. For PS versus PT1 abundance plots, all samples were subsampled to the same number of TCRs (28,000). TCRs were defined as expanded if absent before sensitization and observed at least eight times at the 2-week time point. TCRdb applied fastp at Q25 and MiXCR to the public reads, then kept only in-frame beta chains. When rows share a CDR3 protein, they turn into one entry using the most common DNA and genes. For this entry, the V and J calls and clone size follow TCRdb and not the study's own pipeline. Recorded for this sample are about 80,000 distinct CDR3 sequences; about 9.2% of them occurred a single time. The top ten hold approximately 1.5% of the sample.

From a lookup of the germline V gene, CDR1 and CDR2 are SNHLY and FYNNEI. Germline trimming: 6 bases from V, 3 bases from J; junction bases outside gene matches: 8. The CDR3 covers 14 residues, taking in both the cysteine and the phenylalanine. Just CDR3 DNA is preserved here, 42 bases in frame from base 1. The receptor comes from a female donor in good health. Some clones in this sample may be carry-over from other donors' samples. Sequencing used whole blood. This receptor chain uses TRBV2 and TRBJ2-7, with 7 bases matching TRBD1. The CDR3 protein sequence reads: CASRPWTGDYEQYF. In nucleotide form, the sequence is TGTGCCAGCAGACCTTGGACAGGAGACTACGAGCAGTACTTC.